This T cell receptor (beta chain) was sequenced during a study of cytomegalovirus exposure and HLA in healthy donors. The CDR3 runs 13 residues. V was shortened by 4 bases and J by 7 bases, with 11 bases between the two germline ends. The germline V gene encodes CDR1 MNHEY and CDR2 SVGAGI. A multiplex PCR was run with 60 Vbeta primers and 13 Jbeta primers. This table comes from immunoSEQ multiplex PCR, and its TCRdb copy is limited to in-frame clones, with some not included. This repertoire shows 90,000 to 120,000 clones, around 76% found once; its top ten account for roughly 2.7%. This chain connects TRBV6-5 to TRBJ2-1; a possible D gene is TRBD2 (6 bases). This clonotype originated in a man aged 25 to 45 in good health and CMV-seropositive. The sample was PBMCs. The CDR3 bases are TGTGCCAGCAGTTCCGGTCGGGAGAATGAGCAGTTCTTC. This gives the protein CASSSGRENEQFF.